This T cell receptor beta chain originates from a study of OX40 agonist ivuxolimab in advanced cancers. Across the whole study: Treatment received earlier with anti-PD-1, anti-PD-L1 or anti-CTLA-4 agents was allowed, and more than 30% had some. Three partial responders included one hepatocellular carcinoma patient and two cutaneous melanoma patients. Study-wide results and limits: There was clonal expansion of CD4+ and CD8+ blood T cells by week 6 at 0.1 to 3.0 mg/kg.

The timepoints at which blood was sampled were baseline, cycle 4 day 1, and cycle 7 day 1. On this clone itself: The antigen is unknown.

TCRdb's copy holds only in-frame clones and misses some; the assay was immunoSEQ multiplex PCR. The sample includes 60,000 to 95,000 clones, approximately 85% of them seen just once. The CDR3 has 17 amino acids. V was cut by 5 bases and J by 0 bases, with 14 bases left in between. Germline loops: CDR1 LNHDA, CDR2 SQIVND (reference sequence). The sequences come from CD4+ or CD8+ T cells sorted from blood, collected in a trial of the OX40 agonist ivuxolimab. The TCR originated in an adult with an advanced solid tumor such as melanoma, head and neck, liver or kidney cancer. This chain joins TRBV19 and TRBJ2-6; D is ambiguous. The CDR3 region has the DNA TGTGCCAGTAGTTCCCCGAGACAATCCTCTGGGGCCAACGTCCTGACTTTC. Translating it yields CASSSPRQSSGANVLTF.